This passage covers 5 T cell receptor beta chains from one sample sequenced in a study of cytomegalovirus exposure and HLA in healthy donors. 60 Vbeta and 13 Jbeta primers were used in PCR. Clones were read by immunoSEQ multiplex PCR, and TCRdb kept only the in-frame ones, dropping some. This listing includes 150,000 to 200,000 clones. The sample comprised PBMCs. Receptors originate from a woman between 18 and 30 years old in good health and CMV-seropositive.

The chain links TRBV5-1 to TRBJ1-2; 11 nucleotides match TRBD1. Germline V CDR1 and CDR2: SGHRS, YFSETQ. CDR3 length: 15 amino acids. V shed 3 bases and J 7 bases; nucleotides not matched to a gene: 8. CDR3 protein: CASSSQDRGLGGYTF. DNA of the CDR3: TGCGCCAGCAGCTCCCAGGACAGGGGGCTCGGTGGCTACACCTTC. Based on the CDR3 plus reference TRBV5-1 and TRBJ1-2, the full variable domain is KAGVTQTPRYLIKTRGQQVTLSCSPISGHRSVSWYQQTPGQGLQFLFEYFSETQRNKGNFPGRFSGRQFSNSRSEMNVSTLELGDSALYLCASSSQDRGLGGYTFGSGTRLTVV.

V usage is TRBV5-1 and J usage is TRBJ2-1; 7 nucleotides match TRBD2. Germline CDR1 is SGHRS and CDR2 is YFSETQ. The CDR3 has 14 amino acids. V dropped 2 bases and J dropped 7; count of bases not matched to a gene: 6. The CDR3 region has the DNA TGCGCCAGCAGCTTCACTAGCGCAGCTAATGAGCAGTTCTTC. Translating gives CASSFTSAANEQFF.

The genes are TRBV7-6 and TRBJ2-2; the match to TRBD1 covers 8 bases. With V trimmed by 5 bases and J by 4 bases, 6 bases remained unmatched. Germline CDR1 reads SGHVS; CDR2 reads FNYEAQ. The length of the CDR3 is 15 residues. The CDR3 protein is CASSMTGVSTGELFF. The CDR3 region has the DNA TGTGCCAGCAGCATGACAGGGGTTAGCACCGGGGAGCTGTTTTTT.

The chain joins TRBV6-6 to TRBJ2-4; D possibly corresponds to TRBD2 (5 bases). The germline CDR1 and CDR2 sequences are MNHNY and SVGAGI (reference sequence). The CDR3 is 15 residues long. The ends were cut back, 2 bases at V and 4 bases at J, with 12 bases in the middle. In nucleotides, the CDR3 is TGTGCCAGCAGTTACGGAGAGAGGACTAAAAACATTCAGTACTTC. Protein sequence: CASSYGERTKNIQYF.

This chain uses TRBV10-3 with TRBJ2-1; the D gene is possibly TRBD2 (6 bases). This CDR3 is built from 14 residues. Germline CDR1 is ENHRY and CDR2 is SYGVKD. Trimming took 1 base from V and 6 from J, leaving 10 bases between them. As DNA, the CDR3 is TGTGCCATCAGTGAGTTGGGGGGTTCCAATGAGCAGTTCTTC. It yields the protein CAISELGGSNEQFF.